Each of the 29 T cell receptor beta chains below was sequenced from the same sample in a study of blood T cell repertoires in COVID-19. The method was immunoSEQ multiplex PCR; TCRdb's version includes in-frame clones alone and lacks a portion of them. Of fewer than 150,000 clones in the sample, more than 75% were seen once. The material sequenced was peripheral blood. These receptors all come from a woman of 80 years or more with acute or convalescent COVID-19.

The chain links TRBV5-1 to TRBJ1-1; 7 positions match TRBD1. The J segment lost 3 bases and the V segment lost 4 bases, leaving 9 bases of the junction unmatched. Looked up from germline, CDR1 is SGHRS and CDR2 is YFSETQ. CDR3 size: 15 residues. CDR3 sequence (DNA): TGCGCCAGCAGCCTGCCCAAGGGGGCAGACACTGAAGCTTTCTTT. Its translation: CASSLPKGADTEAFF.

The CDR3: CSMLYRAYSYNEQFF. CDR3 sequence (DNA): TGCAGCATGCTTTACAGGGCTTACTCCTACAATGAGCAGTTCTTC. This chain joins TRBV29-1 and TRBJ2-1; D might be TRBD1 (6 bases). The germline CDR1 and CDR2 sequences are SQVTM and ANQGSEA. The V end was cut by 8 bases, the J end by 0 bases, with 17 bases between. This CDR3 spans 15 amino acids.

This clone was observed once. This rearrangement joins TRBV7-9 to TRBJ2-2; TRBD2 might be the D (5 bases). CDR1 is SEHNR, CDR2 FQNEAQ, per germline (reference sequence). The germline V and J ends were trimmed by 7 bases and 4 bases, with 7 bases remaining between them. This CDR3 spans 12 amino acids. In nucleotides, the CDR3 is TGTGCCAGCATCGGAGGCACCGGGGAGCTGTTTTTT. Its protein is CASIGGTGELFF.

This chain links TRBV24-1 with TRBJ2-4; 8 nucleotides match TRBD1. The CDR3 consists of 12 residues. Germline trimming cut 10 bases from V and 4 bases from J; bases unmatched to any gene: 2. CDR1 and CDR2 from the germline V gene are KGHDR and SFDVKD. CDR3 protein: CATTGGKNIQYF. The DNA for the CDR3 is TGTGCCACAACAGGGGGGAAAAACATTCAGTACTTC.

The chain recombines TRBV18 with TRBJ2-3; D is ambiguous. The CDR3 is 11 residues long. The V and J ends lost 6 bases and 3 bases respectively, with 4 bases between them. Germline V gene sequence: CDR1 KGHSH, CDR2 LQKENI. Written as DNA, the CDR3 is TGTGCCAGCTCTTCAACAGATACGCAGTATTTT. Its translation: CASSSTDTQYF.

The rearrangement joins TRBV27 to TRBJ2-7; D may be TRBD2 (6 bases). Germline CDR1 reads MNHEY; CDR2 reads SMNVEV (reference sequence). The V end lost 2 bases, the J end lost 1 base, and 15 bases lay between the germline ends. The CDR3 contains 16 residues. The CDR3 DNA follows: TGTGCCAGCAGTTTAGTTTGGGGAGGTTCATCCTACGAGCAGTACTTC. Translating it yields CASSLVWGGSSYEQYF.

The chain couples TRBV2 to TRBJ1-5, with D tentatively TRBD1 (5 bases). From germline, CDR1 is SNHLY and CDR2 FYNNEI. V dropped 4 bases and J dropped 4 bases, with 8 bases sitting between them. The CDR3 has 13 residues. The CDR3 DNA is TGTGCCAGCAGTGTACAGGATAATCAGCCCCAGCATTTT. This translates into CASSVQDNQPQHF.

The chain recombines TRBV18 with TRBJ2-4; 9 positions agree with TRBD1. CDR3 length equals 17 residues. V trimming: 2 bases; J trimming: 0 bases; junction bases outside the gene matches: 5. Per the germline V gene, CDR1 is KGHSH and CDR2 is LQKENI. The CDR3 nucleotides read TGTGCCAGCTCACCAATGGGACAGGGCCTAGCCAAAAACATTCAGTACTTC. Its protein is CASSPMGQGLAKNIQYF. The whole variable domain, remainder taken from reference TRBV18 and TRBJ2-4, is NAGVMQNPRHLVRRRGQEARLRCSPMKGHSHVYWYRQLPEEGLKFMVYLQKENIIDESGMPKERFSAEFPKEGPSILRIQQVVRGDSAAYFCASSPMGQGLAKNIQYFGAGTRLSVL.

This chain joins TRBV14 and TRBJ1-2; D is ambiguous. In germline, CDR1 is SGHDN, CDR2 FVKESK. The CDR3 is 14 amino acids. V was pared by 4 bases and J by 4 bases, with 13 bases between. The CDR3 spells CASSPKETAYGYTF. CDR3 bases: TGTGCCAGCAGCCCCAAGGAGACGGCCTATGGCTACACCTTC.

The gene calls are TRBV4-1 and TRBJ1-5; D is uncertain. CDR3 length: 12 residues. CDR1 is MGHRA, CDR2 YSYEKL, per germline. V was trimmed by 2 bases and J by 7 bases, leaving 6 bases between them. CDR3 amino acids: CASSQRQQPQHF. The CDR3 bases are TGCGCCAGCAGCCAACGACAACAGCCCCAGCATTTT.

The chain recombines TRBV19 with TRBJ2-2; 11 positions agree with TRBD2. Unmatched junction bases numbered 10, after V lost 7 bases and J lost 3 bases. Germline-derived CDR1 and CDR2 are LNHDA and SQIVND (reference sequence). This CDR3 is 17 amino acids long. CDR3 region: CASISPRTSGYTGELFF. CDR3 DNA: TGTGCCAGTATATCCCCCAGGACTAGCGGGTACACCGGGGAGCTGTTTTTT.

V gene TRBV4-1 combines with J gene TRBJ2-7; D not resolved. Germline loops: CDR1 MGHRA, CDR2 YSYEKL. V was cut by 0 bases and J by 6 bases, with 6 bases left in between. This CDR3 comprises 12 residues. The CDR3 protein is CASSQDRLEQYF. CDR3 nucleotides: TGCGCCAGCAGCCAAGACAGGCTCGAGCAGTACTTC.

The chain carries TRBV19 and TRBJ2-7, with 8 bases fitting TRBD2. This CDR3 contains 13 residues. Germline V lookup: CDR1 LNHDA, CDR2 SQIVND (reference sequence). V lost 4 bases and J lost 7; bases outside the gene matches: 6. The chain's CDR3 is CASSRVLAGEQYF. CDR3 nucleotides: TGTGCCAGTAGTAGAGTGTTAGCGGGAGAGCAGTACTTC.

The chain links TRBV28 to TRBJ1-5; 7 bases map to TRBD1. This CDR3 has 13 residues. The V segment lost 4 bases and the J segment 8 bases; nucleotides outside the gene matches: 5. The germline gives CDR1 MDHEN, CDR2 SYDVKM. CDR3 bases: TGTGCCAGCAGTTCAACAGGGGACAAGCCCCAGCATTTT. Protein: CASSSTGDKPQHF.

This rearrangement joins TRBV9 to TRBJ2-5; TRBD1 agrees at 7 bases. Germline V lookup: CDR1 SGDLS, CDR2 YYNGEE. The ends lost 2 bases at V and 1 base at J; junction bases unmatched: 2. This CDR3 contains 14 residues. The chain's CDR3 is CASSVGTVQETQYF. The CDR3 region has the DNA TGTGCCAGCAGCGTCGGGACAGTCCAAGAGACCCAGTACTTC.

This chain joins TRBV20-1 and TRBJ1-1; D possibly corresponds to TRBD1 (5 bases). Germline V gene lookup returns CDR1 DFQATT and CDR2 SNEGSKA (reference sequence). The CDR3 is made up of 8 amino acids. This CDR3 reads CGRGGAFF. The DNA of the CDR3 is TGCGGACGGGGGGGGGCTTTCTTT.

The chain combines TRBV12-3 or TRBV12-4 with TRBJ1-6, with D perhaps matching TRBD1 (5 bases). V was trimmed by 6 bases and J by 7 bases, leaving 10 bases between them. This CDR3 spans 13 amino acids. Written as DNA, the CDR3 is TGTGCCAGCAGCCGACAGAGAAATTCACCCCTCCACTTT. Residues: CASSRQRNSPLHF.

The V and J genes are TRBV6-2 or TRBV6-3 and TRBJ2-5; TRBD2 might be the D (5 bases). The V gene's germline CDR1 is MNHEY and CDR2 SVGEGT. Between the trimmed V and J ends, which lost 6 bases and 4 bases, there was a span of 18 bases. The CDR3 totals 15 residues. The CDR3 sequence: CASSSSGWLGETQYF. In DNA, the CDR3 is TGTGCCAGCAGCTCATCGGGGTGGCTAGGAGAGACCCAGTACTTC.

Written as DNA, the CDR3 is TGTGCCAGCAGAGGCGGATCTAATGAAAAACTGTTTTTT. This sequence encodes CASRGGSNEKLFF. The chain combines TRBV28 with TRBJ1-4; unclear D gene. Germline V CDR1 and CDR2: MDHEN, SYDVKM. With 6 bases removed from V and 3 bases from J, the gap between germline ends came to 8 bases. The length of the CDR3 is 13 residues.

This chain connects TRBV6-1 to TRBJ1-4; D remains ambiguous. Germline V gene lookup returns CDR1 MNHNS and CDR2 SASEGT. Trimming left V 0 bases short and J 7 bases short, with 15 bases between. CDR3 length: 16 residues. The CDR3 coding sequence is TGTGCCAGCAGTGAAGCGGCAGGCCTCTATTCTGAAAAACTGTTTTTT. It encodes CASSEAAGLYSEKLFF.

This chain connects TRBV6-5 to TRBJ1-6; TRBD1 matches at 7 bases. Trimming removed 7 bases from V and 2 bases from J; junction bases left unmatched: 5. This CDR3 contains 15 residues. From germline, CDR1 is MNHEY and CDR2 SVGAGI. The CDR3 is CASNDRATYNSPLHF. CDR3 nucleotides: TGTGCCAGCAACGACAGGGCCACCTATAATTCACCCCTCCACTTT.

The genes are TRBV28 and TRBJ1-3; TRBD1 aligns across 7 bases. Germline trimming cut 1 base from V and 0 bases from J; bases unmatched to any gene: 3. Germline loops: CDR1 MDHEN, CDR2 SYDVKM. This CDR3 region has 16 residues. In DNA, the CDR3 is TGTGCCAGCAGTTTATTGCCAGGGGGCTCTGGAAACACCATATATTTT. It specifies CASSLLPGGSGNTIYF.

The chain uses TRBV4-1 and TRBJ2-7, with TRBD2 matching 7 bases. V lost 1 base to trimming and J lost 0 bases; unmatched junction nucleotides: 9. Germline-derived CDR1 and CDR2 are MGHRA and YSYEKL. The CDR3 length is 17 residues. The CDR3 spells CASSQVPSRGDSYEQYF. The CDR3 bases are TGCGCCAGCAGCCAAGTTCCCTCCCGGGGGGACTCCTACGAGCAGTACTTC.

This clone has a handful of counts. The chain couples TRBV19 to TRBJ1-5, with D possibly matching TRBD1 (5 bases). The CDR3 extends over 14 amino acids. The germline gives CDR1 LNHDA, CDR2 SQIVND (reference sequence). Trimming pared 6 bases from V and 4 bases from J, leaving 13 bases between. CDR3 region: CASRYGAGNQPQHF. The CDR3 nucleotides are TGTGCCAGTAGATATGGGGCAGGGAATCAGCCCCAGCATTTT.

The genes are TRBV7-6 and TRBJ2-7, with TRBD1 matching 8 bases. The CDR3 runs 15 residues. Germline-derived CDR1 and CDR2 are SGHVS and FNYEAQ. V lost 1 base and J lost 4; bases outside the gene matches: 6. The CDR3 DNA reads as TGTGCCAGCAGCTTAGAGGGACAGGCTATTTACGAGCAGTACTTC. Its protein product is CASSLEGQAIYEQYF.

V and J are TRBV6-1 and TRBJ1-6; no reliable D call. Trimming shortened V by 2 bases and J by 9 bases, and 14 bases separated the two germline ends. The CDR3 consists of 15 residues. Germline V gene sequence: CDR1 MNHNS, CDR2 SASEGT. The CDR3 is CASSESVAFGSPLHF. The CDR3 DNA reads TGTGCCAGCAGTGAAAGCGTGGCTTTCGGTTCACCCCTCCACTTT.

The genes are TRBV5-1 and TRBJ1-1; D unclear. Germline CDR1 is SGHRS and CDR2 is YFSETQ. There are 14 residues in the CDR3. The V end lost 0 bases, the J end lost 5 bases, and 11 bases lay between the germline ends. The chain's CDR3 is CASSLAVGLTEAFF. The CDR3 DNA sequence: TGCGCCAGCAGCTTGGCGGTCGGGTTAACTGAAGCTTTCTTT.

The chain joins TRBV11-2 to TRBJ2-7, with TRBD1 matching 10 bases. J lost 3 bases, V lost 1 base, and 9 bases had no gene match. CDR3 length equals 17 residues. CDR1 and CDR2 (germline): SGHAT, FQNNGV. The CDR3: CASSLGPLGQGIYEQYF. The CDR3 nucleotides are TGTGCCAGCAGCTTAGGACCGTTGGGACAGGGGATCTACGAGCAGTACTTC.

CDR3 nucleotide sequence: TGTGCCAGCAGCCCCCGCATAGCAGATACGCAGTATTTT. It yields the protein CASSPRIADTQYF. The gene calls are TRBV3-1 (or the pseudogene TRBV3-2) and TRBJ2-3; D not resolved. The length of the CDR3 is 13 residues. Deletions cut 4 bases from V and 4 bases from J, with 9 bases between. Looked up from germline, CDR1 is LGHDT and CDR2 is YNNKEL (reference sequence).